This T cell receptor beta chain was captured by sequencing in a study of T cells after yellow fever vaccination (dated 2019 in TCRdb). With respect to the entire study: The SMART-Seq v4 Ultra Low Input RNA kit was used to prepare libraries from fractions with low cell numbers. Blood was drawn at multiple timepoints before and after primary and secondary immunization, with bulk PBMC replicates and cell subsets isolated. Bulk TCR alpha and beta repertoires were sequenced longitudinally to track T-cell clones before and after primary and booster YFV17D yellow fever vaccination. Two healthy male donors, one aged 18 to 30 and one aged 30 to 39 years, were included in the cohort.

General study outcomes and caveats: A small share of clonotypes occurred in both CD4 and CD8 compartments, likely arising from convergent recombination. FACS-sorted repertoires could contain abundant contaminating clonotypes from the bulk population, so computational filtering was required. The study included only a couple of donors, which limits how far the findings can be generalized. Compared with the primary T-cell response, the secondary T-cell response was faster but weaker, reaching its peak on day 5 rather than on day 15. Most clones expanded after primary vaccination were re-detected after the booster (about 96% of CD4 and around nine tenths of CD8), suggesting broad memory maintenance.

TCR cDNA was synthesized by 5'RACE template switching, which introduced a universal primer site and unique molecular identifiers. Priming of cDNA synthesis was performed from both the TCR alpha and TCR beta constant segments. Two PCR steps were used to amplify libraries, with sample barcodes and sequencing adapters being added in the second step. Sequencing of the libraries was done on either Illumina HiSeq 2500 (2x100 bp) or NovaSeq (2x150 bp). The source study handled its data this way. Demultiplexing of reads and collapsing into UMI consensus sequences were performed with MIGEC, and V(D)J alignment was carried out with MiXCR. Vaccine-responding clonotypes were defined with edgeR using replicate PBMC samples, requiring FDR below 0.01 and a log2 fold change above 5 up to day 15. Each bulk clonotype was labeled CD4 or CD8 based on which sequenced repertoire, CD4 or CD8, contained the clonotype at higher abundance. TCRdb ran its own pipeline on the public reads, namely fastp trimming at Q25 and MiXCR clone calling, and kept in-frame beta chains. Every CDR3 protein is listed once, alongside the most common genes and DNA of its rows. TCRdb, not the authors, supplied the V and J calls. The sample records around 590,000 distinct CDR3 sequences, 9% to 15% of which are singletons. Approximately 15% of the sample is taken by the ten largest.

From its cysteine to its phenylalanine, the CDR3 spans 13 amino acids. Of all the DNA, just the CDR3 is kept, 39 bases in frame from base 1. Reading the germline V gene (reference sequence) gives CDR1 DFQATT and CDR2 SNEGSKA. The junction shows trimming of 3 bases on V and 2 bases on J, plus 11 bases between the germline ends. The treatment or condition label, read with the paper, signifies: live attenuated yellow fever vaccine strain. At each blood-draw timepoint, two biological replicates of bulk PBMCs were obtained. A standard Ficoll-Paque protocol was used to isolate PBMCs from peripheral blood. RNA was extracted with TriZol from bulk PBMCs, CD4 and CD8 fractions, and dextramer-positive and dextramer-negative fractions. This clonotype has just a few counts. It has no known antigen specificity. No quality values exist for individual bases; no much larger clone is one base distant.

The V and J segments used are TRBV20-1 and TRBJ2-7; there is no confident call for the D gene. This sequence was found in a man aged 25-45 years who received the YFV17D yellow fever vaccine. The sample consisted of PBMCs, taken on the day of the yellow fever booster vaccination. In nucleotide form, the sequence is TGCAGTGCTAGTGATGGAGCTCCCTACGAGCAGTACTTC. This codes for CSASDGAPYEQYF.